This T cell receptor beta chain is drawn from a study of blood T cell repertoires in COVID-19. Background on the study: COVID-19 samples, acute and convalescent, were from the United States, Italy and Spain.

The CDR3 length is 14 residues. Trimming cost V 5 bases and J 0 bases, with 8 bases left between them. Germline CDR1 SGHAT, CDR2 FQNNGV. Some clones are missing from TCRdb's copy, which holds only in-frame ones; the method was immunoSEQ multiplex PCR. Of roughly 100,000 clones in the sample, 91% are singletons; the top ten hold roughly 4.3%. The sample taken for sequencing was peripheral blood. This clonotype originated in a man aged 18 to 35 with acute or convalescent COVID-19. This chain uses TRBV11-2 with TRBJ2-1, with D uncertain. The CDR3 is CASSVRRSYNEQFF. The CDR3 DNA reads as TGTGCCAGCAGCGTCAGGCGCTCCTACAATGAGCAGTTCTTC.